This T cell receptor beta chain was recovered during a study of T cell responses to AZD1222 COVID-19 vaccine. About this clone: The antigen is unknown.

Study-wide results and caveats: Reportedly, close to half of spike-specific TCRs are directed against unmutated variant regions. Across spike, vaccine-associated CD4 TCRs were found, dominant at 160-218 and 743-854. Donors were mostly white British, more females; clonal diversity possibly underestimated.

This CDR3 is built from 16 residues. The ends lost 6 bases at V and 1 base at J; junction bases unmatched: 10. Germline V lookup: CDR1 SGHRS, CDR2 YFSETQ. TCRdb keeps only in-frame clones here, not all; method: immunoSEQ multiplex PCR. The repertoire holds more than 85,000 clones, with 82% as singletons. The sequence derives from an adult in good health. The genes are TRBV5-1 and TRBJ1-1; TRBD1 aligns across 9 bases. The material was peripheral blood, obtained on day 0 of AZD1222 vaccination. Written as DNA, the CDR3 is TGCGCCAGCAAATCGACAGGGGGAGTTAGGAACACTGAAGCTTTCTTT. Translation gives CASKSTGGVRNTEAFF.